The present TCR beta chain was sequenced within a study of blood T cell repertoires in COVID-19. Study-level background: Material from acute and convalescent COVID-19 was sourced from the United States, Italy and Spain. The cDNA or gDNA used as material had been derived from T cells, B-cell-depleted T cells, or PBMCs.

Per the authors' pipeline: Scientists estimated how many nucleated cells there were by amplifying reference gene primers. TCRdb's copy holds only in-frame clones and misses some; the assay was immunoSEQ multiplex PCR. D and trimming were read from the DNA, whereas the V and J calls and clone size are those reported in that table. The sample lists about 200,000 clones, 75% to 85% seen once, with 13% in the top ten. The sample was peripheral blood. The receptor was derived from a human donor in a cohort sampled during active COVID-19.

CDR3 nucleotides: TGTGCCAGCAGGCCGGACAGCTATATAGCCAAAAACATTCAGTACTTC. Protein sequence: CASRPDSYIAKNIQYF. V gene TRBV2 combines with J gene TRBJ2-4; D may be TRBD1 (6 bases). This CDR3 is built from 16 residues. Germline loops: CDR1 SNHLY, CDR2 FYNNEI. V dropped 6 bases and J dropped 0 bases, with 15 bases sitting between them.